One and the same sample provided the 18 T cell receptor beta chains below, sequenced in a study of shared clonotypes between healthy human individuals. Sequencing used immunoSEQ multiplex PCR; TCRdb keeps in-frame clones, though not all of them. This table has about 500,000 clones, over 60% appearing once. Source material: PBMCs. These receptors were collected from a woman aged 35 to 49 in good health. Some clones in this sample may be carry-over from other donors' samples.

The gene calls are TRBV30 and TRBJ2-1; 12 bases match TRBD2. The CDR3 is 15 residues long. The V gene's germline CDR1 is GTSNPN and CDR2 SVGIG (reference sequence). V shed 3 bases, J shed 3 bases, and the junction held 3 bases outside the gene matches. The CDR3 coding sequence is TGTGCCTGGAGATCGGGACTAGCGGGCTACAATGAGCAGTTCTTC. Its protein is CAWRSGLAGYNEQFF.

The V and J genes are TRBV6-5 and TRBJ2-2; perhaps TRBD1 as D (6 bases). The CDR3 is 15 residues long. Per the germline V gene, CDR1 is MNHEY and CDR2 is SVGAGI. V gave up 0 bases and J gave up 1 base, with 6 bases separating them. The CDR3 loop reads CASSYSGQNTGELFF. CDR3 nucleotides: TGTGCCAGCAGTTACTCGGGACAGAACACCGGGGAGCTGTTTTTT.

This chain joins TRBV5-5 and TRBJ1-2, with D hard to call. The CDR3 runs 15 residues. Germline values: CDR1 SGHKS, CDR2 YYEKEE (reference sequence). Trimming left V 5 bases short and J 4 bases short, with 18 bases between. This CDR3 reads CASRESQASSYGYTF. Written as DNA, the CDR3 is TGTGCCAGCAGGGAGAGCCAGGCAAGTAGCTATGGCTACACCTTC.

The J gene is TRBJ2-7, the V gene TRBV18, with a possible D match to TRBD2 (5 bases). Trimming shortened V by 4 bases and J by 3 bases, and 10 bases separated the two germline ends. Germline V gives CDR1 KGHSH, CDR2 LQKENI. The CDR3 contains 13 residues. The CDR3 DNA sequence: TGTGCCAGCTCACTGGACGGGGACTACGAGCAGTACTTC. Its protein is CASSLDGDYEQYF.

The chain combines TRBV18 with TRBJ2-7; 8 positions agree with TRBD2. V lost 3 bases to trimming and J lost 3 bases; unmatched junction nucleotides: 10. CDR1 and CDR2 from the germline V gene are KGHSH and LQKENI. CDR3 length: 16 residues. The DNA of the CDR3 is TGTGCCAGCTCACCGCTGTCTGACGCGGGAGGCTACGAGCAGTACTTC. Translating gives CASSPLSDAGGYEQYF.

The chain links TRBV5-1 to TRBJ1-2; D ambiguous. The CDR3 consists of 14 residues. The germline gives CDR1 SGHRS, CDR2 YFSETQ. V lost 4 bases to trimming and J lost 4 bases, with 14 bases between them. The CDR3 DNA reads as TGCGCCAGCAGCCTATCCGACGGGATCTATGGCTACACCTTC. It yields the protein CASSLSDGIYGYTF.

The V and J genes are TRBV5-1 and TRBJ1-3; 8 nucleotides align to TRBD1. The CDR3 loop spans 14 amino acids. V shed 3 bases and J 2 bases; nucleotides not matched to a gene: 1. Looked up from germline, CDR1 is SGHRS and CDR2 is YFSETQ. CDR3 nucleotides: TGCGCCAGCAGCTCGGGACAGGCTGGAAACACCATATATTTT. Translation: CASSSGQAGNTIYF.

J is TRBJ2-7 and V is TRBV28; no clear D. Germline CDR1 MDHEN, CDR2 SYDVKM. This CDR3 contains 12 residues. V dropped 1 base and J dropped 3 bases, with 4 bases sitting between them. The CDR3 DNA reads TGTGCCAGCAGTTTATTGAACTACGAGCAGTACTTC. Translating gives CASSLLNYEQYF.

There are many counts of this clone. Other DNA sequences in the same sample also yield this CDR3. The V call is TRBV6-4, the J call TRBJ2-1, with 11 bases lining up with TRBD2. CDR1 MRHNA and CDR2 SNTAGT come from the germline V gene. After removal of 5 bases from V and 7 bases from J, the junction contained 4 bases not matched to a gene. The CDR3 totals 14 residues. CDR3 in amino acids: CASSLAGGINEQFF. The CDR3 DNA sequence: TGTGCCAGCAGTCTAGCGGGAGGTATAAATGAGCAGTTCTTC.

A note on this clone: A single base separates this from a much larger clone, so it may be a read error. The sample carries other DNA sequences with the same CDR3. The chain links TRBV5-1 to TRBJ1-1; no clear D. The CDR3 covers 12 residues. Germline CDR1 is SGHRS and CDR2 is YFSETQ. The CDR3 nucleotides are TGCGCCAGCAGCTTACAGAACACTGAAGCCTTCTTT. Amino acids: CASSLQNTEAFF.

V usage is TRBV5-1 and J usage is TRBJ2-2; D unclear. Trimming left V 0 bases short and J 6 bases short, with 6 bases between. The CDR3 runs to 13 residues. Germline V gives CDR1 SGHRS, CDR2 YFSETQ. The CDR3: CASSLAKPGELFF. CDR3 coding DNA: TGCGCCAGCAGCTTGGCCAAGCCCGGGGAGCTGTTTTTT.

The chain links TRBV19 to TRBJ1-5, with a possible D match to TRBD1 (6 bases). Deletions cut 4 bases from V and 0 bases from J, with 13 bases between. This CDR3 has 16 residues. Germline-derived CDR1 and CDR2 are LNHDA and SQIVND (reference sequence). The CDR3 is CASSSDRTYSNQPQHF. The CDR3, as DNA: TGTGCCAGTAGTAGTGACAGGACCTATAGCAATCAGCCCCAGCATTTT.

The V gene is TRBV7-2, the J gene TRBJ1-4; 9 bases are a match to TRBD1. V lost 4 bases to trimming and J lost 8 bases; unmatched junction nucleotides: 8. The CDR3 length is 15 residues. Looked up from germline, CDR1 is SGHTA and CDR2 is FQGNSA. The CDR3 region has the DNA TGTGCCAGCAGCTACCCCGGGACAGGGAAGGAAAAACTGTTTTTT. As protein: CASSYPGTGKEKLFF.

This clone was counted between two and nine times. V is TRBV11-3 and J is TRBJ2-3; weak D call: TRBD2 (6 bases). The germline V and J ends were trimmed by 4 bases and 3 bases, with 14 bases remaining between them. CDR3 size: 15 residues. Germline CDR1 and CDR2: SGHNT and YENEEA. CDR3: CASSSGSGRTDTQYF. The CDR3 DNA is TGTGCCAGCAGCTCCGGTAGCGGTAGAACAGATACGCAGTATTTT.

Comment on this clone: Just one base apart from a much larger clone, this may be a read error. The CDR3 spells CAGNRGAREQYF. In DNA form, the CDR3 reads TGTGCCGGTAACAGGGGGGCCCGCGAGCAGTACTTC. The rearrangement joins TRBV7-2 to TRBJ2-5; the match to TRBD1 covers 8 bases. The last part of the DNA fits TRBJ2-7 better; the J call may be wrong. Germline loops: CDR1 SGHTA, CDR2 FQGNSA. CDR3 length equals 12 residues.

The CDR3 DNA reads TGCAGCGTTGATAGCGGGAACGAGCAGTACTTC. This sequence encodes CSVDSGNEQYF. The chain carries TRBV29-1 and TRBJ2-7; 8 bases are shared with TRBD2. The CDR3 loop spans 11 amino acids. Unmatched junction bases numbered 0, after V lost 3 bases and J lost 5 bases. The germline V gene has CDR1 SQVTM and CDR2 ANQGSEA.

CDR3 coding DNA: TGCGCCAGCAGCCAAGCCCTCTACACACTGAACCAAGAGACCCAGTACTTC. It codes for CASSQALYTLNQETQYF. The chain uses TRBV4-3 and TRBJ2-5; D gene uncertain. V was shortened by 1 base and J by 0 bases, with 15 bases between the two germline ends. The CDR3 contains 17 residues. CDR1 and CDR2 from the germline V gene are LGHNA and YSLEER.

The gene calls are TRBV7-9 and TRBJ2-5; D perhaps matches TRBD2 (5 bases). This CDR3 comprises 13 residues. Per germline, CDR1 SEHNR and CDR2 FQNEAQ (reference sequence). Trimming left V 7 bases short and J 5 bases short, with 14 bases between. The CDR3 loop is CASTRRDGETQYF. In DNA, the CDR3 is TGTGCCAGCACCCGCCGGGATGGGGAGACCCAGTACTTC.